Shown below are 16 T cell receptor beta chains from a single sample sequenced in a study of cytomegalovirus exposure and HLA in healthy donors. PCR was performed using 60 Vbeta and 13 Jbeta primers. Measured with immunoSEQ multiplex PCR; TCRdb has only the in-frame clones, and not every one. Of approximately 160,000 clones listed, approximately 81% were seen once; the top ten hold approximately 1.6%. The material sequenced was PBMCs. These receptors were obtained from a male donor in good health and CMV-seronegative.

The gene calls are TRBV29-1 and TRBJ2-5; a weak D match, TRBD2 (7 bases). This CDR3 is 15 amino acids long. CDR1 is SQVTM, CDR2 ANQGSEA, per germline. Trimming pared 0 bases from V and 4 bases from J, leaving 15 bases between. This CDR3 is CSVEDGGQLRETQYF. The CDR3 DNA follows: TGCAGCGTTGAAGACGGGGGGCAGCTTCGAGAGACCCAGTACTTC. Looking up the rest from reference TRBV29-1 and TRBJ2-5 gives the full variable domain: SAVISQKPSRDICQRGTSLTIQCQVDSQVTMMFWYRQQPGQSLTLIATANQGSEATYESGFVIDKFPISRPNLTFSTLTVSNMSPEDSSIYLCSVEDGGQLRETQYFGPGTRLLVL.

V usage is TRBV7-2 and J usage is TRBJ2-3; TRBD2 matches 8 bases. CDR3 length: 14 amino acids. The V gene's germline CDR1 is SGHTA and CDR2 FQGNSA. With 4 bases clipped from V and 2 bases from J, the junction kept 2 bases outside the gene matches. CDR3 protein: CASSSSGSTDTQYF. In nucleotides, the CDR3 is TGTGCCAGCAGCTCTAGCGGGTCCACAGATACGCAGTATTTT.

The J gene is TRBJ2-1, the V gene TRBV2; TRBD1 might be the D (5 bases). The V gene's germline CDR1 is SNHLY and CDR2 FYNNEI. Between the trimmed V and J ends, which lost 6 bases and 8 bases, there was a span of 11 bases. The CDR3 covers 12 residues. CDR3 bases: TGTGCCAGCAGGGGCAGGGTCGATGAGCAGTTCTTC. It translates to CASRGRVDEQFF.

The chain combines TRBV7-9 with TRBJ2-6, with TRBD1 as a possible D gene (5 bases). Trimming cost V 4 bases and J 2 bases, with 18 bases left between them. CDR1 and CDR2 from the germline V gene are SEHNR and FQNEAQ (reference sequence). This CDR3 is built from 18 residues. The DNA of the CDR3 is TGTGCCAGCAGCTCTGACAGTCCTCGTCCCACTGGGGCCAACGTCCTGACTTTC. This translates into CASSSDSPRPTGANVLTF.

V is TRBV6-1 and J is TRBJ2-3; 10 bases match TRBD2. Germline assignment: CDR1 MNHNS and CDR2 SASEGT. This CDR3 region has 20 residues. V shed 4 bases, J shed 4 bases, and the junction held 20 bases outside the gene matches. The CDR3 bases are TGTGCCAGCAGTGCATCGATTTCGGCTAGCGGGGGAGGGGTTGCAGATACGCAGTATTTT. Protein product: CASSASISASGGGVADTQYF.

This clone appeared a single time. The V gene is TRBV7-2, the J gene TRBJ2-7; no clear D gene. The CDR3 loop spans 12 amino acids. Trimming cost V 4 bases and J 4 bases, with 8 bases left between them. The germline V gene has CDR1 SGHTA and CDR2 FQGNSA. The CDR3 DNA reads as TGTGCCAGCAGCTCGAACTCGTACGAGCAGTACTTC. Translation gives CASSSNSYEQYF.

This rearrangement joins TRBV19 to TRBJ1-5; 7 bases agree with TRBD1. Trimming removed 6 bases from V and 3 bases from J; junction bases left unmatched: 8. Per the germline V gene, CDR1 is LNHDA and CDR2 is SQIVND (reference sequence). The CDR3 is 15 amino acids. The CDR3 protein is CASRKTGTYNQPQHF. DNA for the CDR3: TGTGCCAGTAGAAAGACAGGGACCTACAATCAGCCCCAGCATTTT.

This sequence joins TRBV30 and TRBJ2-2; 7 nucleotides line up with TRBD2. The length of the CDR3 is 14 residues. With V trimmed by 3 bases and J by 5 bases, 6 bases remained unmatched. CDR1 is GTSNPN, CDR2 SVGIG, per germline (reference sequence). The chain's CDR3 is CAWSREAGTGELFF. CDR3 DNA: TGTGCCTGGAGCCGGGAGGCCGGTACCGGGGAGCTGTTTTTT.

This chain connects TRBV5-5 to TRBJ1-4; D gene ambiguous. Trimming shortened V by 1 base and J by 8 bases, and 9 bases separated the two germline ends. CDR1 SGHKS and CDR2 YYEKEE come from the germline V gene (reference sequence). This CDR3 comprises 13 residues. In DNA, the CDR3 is TGTGCCAGCAGCTTGTGGGGAGGGGAAAAACTGTTTTTT. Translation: CASSLWGGEKLFF.

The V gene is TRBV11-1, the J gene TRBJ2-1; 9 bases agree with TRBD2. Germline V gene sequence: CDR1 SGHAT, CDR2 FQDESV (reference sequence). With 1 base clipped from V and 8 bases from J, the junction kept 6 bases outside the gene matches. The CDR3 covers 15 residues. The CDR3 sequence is CASSLGGRAVDEQFF. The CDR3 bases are TGTGCCAGCAGCTTAGGCGGGAGGGCCGTCGATGAGCAGTTCTTC.

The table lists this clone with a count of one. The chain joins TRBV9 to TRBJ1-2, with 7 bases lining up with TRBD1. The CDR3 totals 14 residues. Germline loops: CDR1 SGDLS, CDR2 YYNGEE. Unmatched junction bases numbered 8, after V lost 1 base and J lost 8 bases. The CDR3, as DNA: TGTGCCAGCAGCGTACGACCGACAGGGACAGGCTACACCTTC. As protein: CASSVRPTGTGYTF.

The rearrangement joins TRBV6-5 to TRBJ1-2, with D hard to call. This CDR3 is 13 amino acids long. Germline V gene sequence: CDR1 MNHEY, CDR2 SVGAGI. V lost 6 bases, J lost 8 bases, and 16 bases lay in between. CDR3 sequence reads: CASSLARSYGYTF. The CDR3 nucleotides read TGTGCCAGCAGCCTCGCCAGGTCCTACGGCTACACCTTC.

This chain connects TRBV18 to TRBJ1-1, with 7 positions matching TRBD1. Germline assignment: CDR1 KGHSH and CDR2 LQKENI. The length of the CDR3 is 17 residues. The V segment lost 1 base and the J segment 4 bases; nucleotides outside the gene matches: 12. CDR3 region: CASSPLQGRYLVTEAFF. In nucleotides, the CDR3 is TGTGCCAGCTCACCACTACAGGGGCGATATCTCGTCACTGAAGCTTTCTTT.

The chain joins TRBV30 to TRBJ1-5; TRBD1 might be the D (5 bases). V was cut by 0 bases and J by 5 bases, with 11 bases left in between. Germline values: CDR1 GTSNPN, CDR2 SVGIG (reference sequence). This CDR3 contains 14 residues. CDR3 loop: CAWSVGAGDQPQHF. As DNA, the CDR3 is TGTGCCTGGAGTGTAGGGGCAGGTGATCAGCCCCAGCATTTT.

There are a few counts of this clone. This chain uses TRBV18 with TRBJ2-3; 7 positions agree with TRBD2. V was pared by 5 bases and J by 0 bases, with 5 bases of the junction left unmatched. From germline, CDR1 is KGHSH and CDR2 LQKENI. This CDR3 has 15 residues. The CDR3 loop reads CASSFASGSTDTQYF. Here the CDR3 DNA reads TGTGCCAGCTCATTCGCTAGCGGAAGCACAGATACGCAGTATTTT.

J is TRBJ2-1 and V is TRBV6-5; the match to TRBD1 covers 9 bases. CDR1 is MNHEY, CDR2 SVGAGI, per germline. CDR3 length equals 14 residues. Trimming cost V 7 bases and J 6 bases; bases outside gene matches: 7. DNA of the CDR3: TGTGCCAGCATTCTCGGGACAGGGTCCAATGAGCAGTTCTTC. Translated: CASILGTGSNEQFF.